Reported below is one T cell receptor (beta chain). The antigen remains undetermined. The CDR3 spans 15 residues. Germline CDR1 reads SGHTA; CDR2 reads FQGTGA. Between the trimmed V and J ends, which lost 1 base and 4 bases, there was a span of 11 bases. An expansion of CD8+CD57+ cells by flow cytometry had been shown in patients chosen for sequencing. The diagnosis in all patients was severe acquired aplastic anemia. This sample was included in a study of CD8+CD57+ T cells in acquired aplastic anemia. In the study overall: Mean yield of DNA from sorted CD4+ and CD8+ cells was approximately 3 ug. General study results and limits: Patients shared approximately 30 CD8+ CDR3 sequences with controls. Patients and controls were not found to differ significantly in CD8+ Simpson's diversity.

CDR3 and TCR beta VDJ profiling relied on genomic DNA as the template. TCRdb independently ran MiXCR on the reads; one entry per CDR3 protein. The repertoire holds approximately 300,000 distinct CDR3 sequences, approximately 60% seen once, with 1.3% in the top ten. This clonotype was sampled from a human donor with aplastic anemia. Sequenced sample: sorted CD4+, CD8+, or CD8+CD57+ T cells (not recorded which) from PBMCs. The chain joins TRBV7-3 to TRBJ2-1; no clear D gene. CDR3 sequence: CASSLIGMRYNEQFF. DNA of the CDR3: TGTGCCAGCAGCTTAATAGGGATGAGATACAATGAGCAGTTCTTC.